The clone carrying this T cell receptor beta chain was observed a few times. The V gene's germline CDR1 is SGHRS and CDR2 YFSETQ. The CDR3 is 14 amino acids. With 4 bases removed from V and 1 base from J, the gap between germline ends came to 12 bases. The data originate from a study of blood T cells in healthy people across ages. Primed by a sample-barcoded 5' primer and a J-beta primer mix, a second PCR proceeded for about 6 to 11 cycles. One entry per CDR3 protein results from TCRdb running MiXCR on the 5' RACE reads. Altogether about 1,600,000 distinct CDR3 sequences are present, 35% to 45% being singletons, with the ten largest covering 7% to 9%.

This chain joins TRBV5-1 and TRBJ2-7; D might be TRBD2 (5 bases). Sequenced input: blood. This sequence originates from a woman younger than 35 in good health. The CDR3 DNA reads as TGCGCCAGCAGCGGACGGGGAATTTCCTACGAGCAGTACTTC. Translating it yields CASSGRGISYEQYF. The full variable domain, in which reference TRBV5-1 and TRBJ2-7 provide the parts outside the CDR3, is KAGVTQTPRYLIKTRGQQVTLSCSPISGHRSVSWYQQTPGQGLQFLFEYFSETQRNKGNFPGRFSGRQFSNSRSEMNVSTLELGDSALYLCASSGRGISYEQYFGPGTRLTVT.